These T cell receptor beta chains were read from a single sample in a study of identical twins. Using its own MiXCR run on the 5' RACE reads, TCRdb lists one record per CDR3 protein. Here the sample spans over 200,000 distinct CDR3 sequences, under 8.5% being singletons. These data are also associated with another study on T cells expressing NK-cell markers.

The sample taken for sequencing was CD8+ T cells sorted from blood. The receptors were sampled from a woman under 30 in good health. CDR3s include the opening cysteine and the closing phenylalanine or tryptophan. The D gene is left open where the match is weak. The size of a clone is reported for some rows only, either as once, few or many, or as a class for expanded clones.

CDR3nt	CDR3aa	d_gene	j_gene	v_gene	abundance
TGTGCCAGCAGCCCTTTGGCCGGAATTGGCCAAGAGACCCAGTACTTC	CASSPLAGIGQETQYF	.	TRBJ2-5	TRBV12-3/TRBV12-4	many
TGTGCCAGCAGATGGGACAGACCTAACACTGAAGCTTTCTTT	CASRWDRPNTEAFF	TRBD1	TRBJ1-1	TRBV6-2/TRBV6-3	.
TGTGCCAGCAGCCCTAGGACAGGGGCATCGGACACTGAAGCTTTCTTT	CASSPRTGASDTEAFF	TRBD1	TRBJ1-1	TRBV27	.
TGCAGCGTGGACCTGGGTTTCCAAGAGACCCAGTACTTC	CSVDLGFQETQYF	.	TRBJ2-5	TRBV29-1	.
TGCGCCAGCAGCTCCCTACCAGGGAGCTCTTACAATGAGCAGTTCTTC	CASSSLPGSSYNEQFF	.	TRBJ2-1	TRBV5-1	.
TGTGCCAGCAGCGCCGGGACAGCCTTTCCTTTTGAGCCCCAGCATTTT	CASSAGTAFPFEPQHF	TRBD1	TRBJ1-5	TRBV2	.
TGTGCCAGCAGCAAAAATCACAGCCAAGATACGCAGTATTTT	CASSKNHSQDTQYF	.	TRBJ2-3	TRBV21-1	.
TGTGCCAGCCACTTGGGGGGTAGCTCCTACGAGCAGTACTTC	CASHLGGSSYEQYF	.	TRBJ2-7	TRBV27	.
TGTGCCAGCAGCGATACAGGGGGCACGGATACGCAGTATTTT	CASSDTGGTDTQYF	TRBD1	TRBJ2-3	TRBV7-3	.
TGTGCCAGCAGTTTCCTGGTGGGGGGTTACTACACCTTC	CASSFLVGGYYTF	.	TRBJ1-2	TRBV12-3/TRBV12-4	many
TGCAGCGTTTTGGGGCCCAGGGGGCCTGGCTACACCTTC	CSVLGPRGPGYTF	TRBD1	TRBJ1-2	TRBV29-1	few
TGTGCCAGCAGCTTGGTGGAAGACCAAGAGACCCAGTACTTC	CASSLVEDQETQYF	.	TRBJ2-5	TRBV5-5	.
TGTGCCAGCTACTTAGGATGGCGGAACACTGAAGCTTTCTTT	CASYLGWRNTEAFF	.	TRBJ1-1	TRBV7-2	.
TGCAGCGTTGAAGGAGGGGCTGGAAACACCATATATTTT	CSVEGGAGNTIYF	.	TRBJ1-3	TRBV29-1	many
TGTGCCTGGAGTCCACCCCAGTTCTTC	CAWSPPQFF	.	TRBJ2-1	TRBV30	few
TGTGCCAGCAGTTTTGGGGGGGCGGGGGAGCAGTTCTTC	CASSFGGAGEQFF	.	TRBJ2-1	TRBV12-3/TRBV12-4	many
TGCGCCAGCAGCCACGCCTCTGGGGCCAACGTCCTGACTTTC	CASSHASGANVLTF	.	TRBJ2-6	TRBV4-1	.
TGTGCCAGCAGCGTATTAAAGGGGAATGAGCAGTTCTTC	CASSVLKGNEQFF	.	TRBJ2-1	TRBV9	many
TGCGCCAGCAGCTTGGGGGGTAGCGGGGGGGCTTCGCAGTTCTTC	CASSLGGSGGASQFF	TRBD2	TRBJ2-1	TRBV5-1	.
TGTGCCAGCAGGAGCGGGACAGGGAGTTACTTC	CASRSGTGSYF	TRBD1	TRBJ2-7	TRBV27	many
TGTGCCAGCAGTGTGGGCCCCTCCCTCGAGCAGTACTTC	CASSVGPSLEQYF	.	TRBJ2-7	TRBV27	few
TGTGCCAGCAGCTCGGCGGACTGGGAGACCCAGTACTTC	CASSSADWETQYF	.	TRBJ2-5	TRBV7-8	few
TGTGCCAGCAGTTACGGCAGCACACCCACAGATACGCAGTATTTT	CASSYGSTPTDTQYF	.	TRBJ2-3	TRBV6-5	.
TGCAGTGCTAGAGATCAGGGAAACAGGGCGAAGGCCGGGGAGCTGTTTTTT	CSARDQGNRAKAGELFF	.	TRBJ2-2	TRBV20-1	few
TGTGCCAGCAGTTACCTGGACGGCTCCTACGAGCAGTACTTC	CASSYLDGSYEQYF	.	TRBJ2-7	TRBV6-5	few
TGTGCCAGCAGTATCCGGGATGCTAATGAAAAACTGTTTTTT	CASSIRDANEKLFF	.	TRBJ1-4	TRBV12-3/TRBV12-4	.
TGTGCCACCAGGGCTTCGGGGTATGAGCAGTTCTTC	CATRASGYEQFF	.	TRBJ2-1	TRBV15	many
TGTGCCAGCAGTTACACCGGGACTGGTTACGAGCAGTACTTC	CASSYTGTGYEQYF	.	TRBJ2-7	TRBV6-5	few
TGTGCCAGCAGCGTAGATGGACAGCCACAAGAGACCCAGTACTTC	CASSVDGQPQETQYF	.	TRBJ2-5	TRBV9	few
TGTGCTAGTGGGAATGACAGGGTGTTAAACAATGAGCAGTTCTTC	CASGNDRVLNNEQFF	TRBD1	TRBJ2-1	TRBV12-5	.
TGTGCCAGCAGCTTGGCTGCAGAACCACTCCCCTACGAGCAGTACTTC	CASSLAAEPLPYEQYF	.	TRBJ2-7	TRBV5-5	.
TGTGCCAGCAGAGGGGCGGGAGCTGGAAACACCATATATTTT	CASRGAGAGNTIYF	.	TRBJ1-3	TRBV9	.
TGTGCCAGCAGCCAAGATGAGTTCTTGCAGTACTTC	CASSQDEFLQYF	.	TRBJ2-7	TRBV4-2	.
TGTGCCAGCAGCCGAACTAGCGGGGGGGAGCTAAAGAACACCGGGGAGCTGTTTTTT	CASSRTSGGELKNTGELFF	TRBD2	TRBJ2-2	TRBV3-1	.
TGTGCCACTCTAGGTGGGCAAGAGACCCAGTACTTC	CATLGGQETQYF	.	TRBJ2-5	TRBV25-1	few
TGTGCCAGCAGCGTAGAGCGGGGGGCTCAGGAGCAGTTCTTC	CASSVERGAQEQFF	TRBD2	TRBJ2-1	TRBV9	.
TGTGCCAGCAGCCCTCCAGGGGGTAGTAATGAAAAACTGTTTTTT	CASSPPGGSNEKLFF	TRBD1	TRBJ1-4	TRBV13	many
TGTGCCAGCAGCCTCCTTGCGGGAGGTGTTCACGATACGCAGTATTTT	CASSLLAGGVHDTQYF	TRBD2	TRBJ2-3	TRBV3-1	.
TGTGCCAGCAGTTACACACGGGAAAGTATCTATGGCTACACCTTC	CASSYTRESIYGYTF	.	TRBJ1-2	TRBV6-2/TRBV6-3	few
TGTGCCAGCAGTGACCCACAGGGGGATTGGACTGAAGCTTTCTTT	CASSDPQGDWTEAFF	TRBD1	TRBJ1-1	TRBV6-1	few
TGTGCCAGCAGCCAAGGTCCGTCTTGGGGCTCCTACAATGAGCAGTTCTTC	CASSQGPSWGSYNEQFF	.	TRBJ2-1	TRBV14	few
TGTGCCAGCAGCCAAGAGATATATAGCGGGGCGGCCGGTGAGCAGTTCTTC	CASSQEIYSGAAGEQFF	TRBD2	TRBJ2-1	TRBV4-2	.
TGTGCCAGCAGCTCCGGGACTAGCGGAGCGTCCCTCACCAATGAGCAGTTCTTC	CASSSGTSGASLTNEQFF	TRBD2	TRBJ2-1	TRBV11-1	many
TGTGCCAGCAGCTCAATTGATGGCCCCTGGTACGAGCAGTACTTC	CASSSIDGPWYEQYF	.	TRBJ2-7	TRBV12-3/TRBV12-4	few
TGTGCCAGCAGCCCCGACGGCTACGGGGCCTACGAGCAGTACTTC	CASSPDGYGAYEQYF	.	TRBJ2-7	TRBV3-1	.
TGTGCCAGCGGCGGGGGTGTCGCCTACGAGCAGTACTTC	CASGGGVAYEQYF	TRBD2	TRBJ2-7	TRBV7-9	few
TGTGCCAGCAGCCAAGAGTTAGGGCAGGGTGTTAACGAGCAGTACTTC	CASSQELGQGVNEQYF	.	TRBJ2-7	TRBV4-2	few
TGTGCCAGCAGCTTAGGGGGCACCGGGGAGCTGTTTTTT	CASSLGGTGELFF	.	TRBJ2-2	TRBV11-2	many
TGCAGTGCTAGCCACCCGGGACTAGCGGGGGGCTGGGCAGGAGAGACCCAGTACTTC	CSASHPGLAGGWAGETQYF	TRBD2	TRBJ2-5	TRBV20-1	few
TGTGCCAGCAGCTTTCCGGGACAGGTACATTCGGAGACCCAGTACTTC	CASSFPGQVHSETQYF	TRBD1	TRBJ2-5	TRBV7-9	.
TGTGCCAGCAGCCAAGATCTAGGCACTAGCGGGATCCAAGAGACCCAGTACTTC	CASSQDLGTSGIQETQYF	TRBD2	TRBJ2-5	TRBV14	.